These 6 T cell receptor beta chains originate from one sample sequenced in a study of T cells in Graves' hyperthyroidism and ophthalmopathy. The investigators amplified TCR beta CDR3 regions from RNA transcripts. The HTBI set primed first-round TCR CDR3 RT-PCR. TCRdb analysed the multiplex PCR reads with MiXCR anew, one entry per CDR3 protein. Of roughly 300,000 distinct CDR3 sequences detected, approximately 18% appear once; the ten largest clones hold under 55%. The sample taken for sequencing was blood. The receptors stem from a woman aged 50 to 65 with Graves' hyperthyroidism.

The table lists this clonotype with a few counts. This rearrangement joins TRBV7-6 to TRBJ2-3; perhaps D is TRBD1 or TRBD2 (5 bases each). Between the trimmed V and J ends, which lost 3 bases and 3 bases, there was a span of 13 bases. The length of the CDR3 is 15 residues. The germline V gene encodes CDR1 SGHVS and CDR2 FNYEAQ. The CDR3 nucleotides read TGTGCCAGCAGCTTCGCGGCTGGGACGACAGATACGCAGTATTTT. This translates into CASSFAAGTTDTQYF.

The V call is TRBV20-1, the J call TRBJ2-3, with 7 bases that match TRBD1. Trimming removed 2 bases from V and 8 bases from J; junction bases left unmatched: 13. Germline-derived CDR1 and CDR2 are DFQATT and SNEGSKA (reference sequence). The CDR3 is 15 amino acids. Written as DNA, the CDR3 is TGCAGTGCTAGACCTCTGCAGGGGGTATCCCCTACGCAGTATTTT. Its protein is CSARPLQGVSPTQYF.

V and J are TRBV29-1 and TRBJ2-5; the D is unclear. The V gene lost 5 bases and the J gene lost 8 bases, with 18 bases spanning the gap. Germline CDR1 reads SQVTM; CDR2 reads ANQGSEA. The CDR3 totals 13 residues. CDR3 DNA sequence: TGCAGCGTTCTTCCCCCCGAGCTCGGAACCCAGTACTTC. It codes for CSVLPPELGTQYF.

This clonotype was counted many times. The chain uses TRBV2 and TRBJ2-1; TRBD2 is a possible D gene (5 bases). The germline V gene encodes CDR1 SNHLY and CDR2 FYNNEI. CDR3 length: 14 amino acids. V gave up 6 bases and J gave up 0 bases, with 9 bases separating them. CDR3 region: CASSSTSSYNEQFF. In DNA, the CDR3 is TGTGCCAGCAGCTCAACTAGCTCCTACAATGAGCAGTTCTTC.

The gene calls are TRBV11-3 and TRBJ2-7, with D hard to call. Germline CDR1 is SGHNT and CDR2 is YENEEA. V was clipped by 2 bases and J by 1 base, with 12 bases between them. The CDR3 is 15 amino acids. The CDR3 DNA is TGTGCCAGCAGCTTAAAGGGATCTCAATCCTACGAGCAGTACTTC. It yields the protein CASSLKGSQSYEQYF.

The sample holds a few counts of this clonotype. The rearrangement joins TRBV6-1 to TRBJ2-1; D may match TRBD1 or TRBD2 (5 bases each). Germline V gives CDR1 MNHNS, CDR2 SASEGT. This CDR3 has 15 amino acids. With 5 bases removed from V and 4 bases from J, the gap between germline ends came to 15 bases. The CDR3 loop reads CASSSGPAGYNEQFF. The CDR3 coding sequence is TGTGCCAGCAGTTCGGGACCGGCCGGTTACAATGAGCAGTTCTTC.